The 28 T cell receptor beta chains presented below share a single source sample, sequenced in a study of blood T cell repertoires in COVID-19. Generated by immunoSEQ multiplex PCR, the TCRdb table keeps only in-frame clones and is missing some. The repertoire holds about 320,000 clones, with approximately 85% as singletons. The sample taken for sequencing was peripheral blood. These receptor sequences come from a human donor in a cohort sampled during active COVID-19.

The chain is built from TRBV19 and TRBJ1-2; 7 nucleotides align to TRBD1. The CDR3 has 15 amino acids. Trimming cost V 5 bases and J 5 bases; bases outside gene matches: 11. The germline V gene has CDR1 LNHDA and CDR2 SQIVND (reference sequence). The CDR3 coding sequence is TGTGCCAGTAGTTCCAACCTCGGGACAGTTTATGGCTACACCTTC. Protein sequence: CASSSNLGTVYGYTF. Full variable domain (remainder filled in from reference TRBV19 and TRBJ1-2): DGGITQSPKYLFRKEGQNVTLSCEQNLNHDAMYWYRQDPGQGLRLIYYSQIVNDFQKGDIAEGYSVSREKKESFPLTVTSAQKNPTAFYLCASSSNLGTVYGYTFGSGTRLTVV.

This chain joins TRBV5-4 and TRBJ2-7, with a possible D match to TRBD2 (5 bases). The germline V and J ends were trimmed by 0 bases and 5 bases, with 6 bases remaining between them. CDR1 is SGHNT and CDR2 is YYREEE in the germline V gene (reference sequence). CDR3 length: 12 residues. CDR3: CASSLAGNEQYF. The CDR3 DNA follows: TGTGCCAGCAGCTTGGCGGGAAACGAGCAGTACTTC.

The CDR3 DNA follows: TGTGCCAGTAGTATCACAGGGTTCGGAGGCGAGCAGTACTTC. Its protein product is CASSITGFGGEQYF. The genes are TRBV19 and TRBJ2-7; possibly TRBD1 for D (6 bases). Trimming stripped 3 bases from V and 6 bases from J, with 15 bases between. This CDR3 has 14 residues. Germline CDR1 is LNHDA and CDR2 is SQIVND (reference sequence).

This clone was seen a few times. The chain couples TRBV6-5 to TRBJ1-6; D is unresolved. This CDR3 spans 12 amino acids. Trimming cost V 5 bases and J 14 bases, with 13 bases left between them. The germline gives CDR1 MNHEY, CDR2 SVGAGI. The CDR3 loop is CASSPDSRTLHF. The CDR3 nucleotides read TGTGCCAGCAGTCCTGACTCAAGGACCCTCCACTTT.

In its sample, this clone was seen a few times. The chain is built from TRBV11-2 and TRBJ1-2; no firm D call. Germline assignment: CDR1 SGHAT and CDR2 FQNNGV. The V end lost 1 base, the J end lost 2 bases, and 8 bases lay between the germline ends. The CDR3 runs to 14 residues. CDR3 sequence reads: CASSLGGGNYGYTF. The CDR3 region has the DNA TGTGCCAGCAGCTTAGGCGGCGGAAACTATGGCTACACCTTC.

The J gene is TRBJ1-5, the V gene TRBV2; D gene uncertain. V shed 8 bases and J shed 3 bases, with 11 bases lying between them. Germline assignment: CDR1 SNHLY and CDR2 FYNNEI. This CDR3 is 13 amino acids long. The CDR3 coding sequence is TGTGCCAGCGTGTTGAAACACAATCAGCCCCAGCATTTT. The encoded protein is CASVLKHNQPQHF.

The rearrangement links TRBV9 to TRBJ2-5; 8 nucleotides match TRBD2. Looked up from germline, CDR1 is SGDLS and CDR2 is YYNGEE. V lost 0 bases to trimming and J lost 5 bases; unmatched junction nucleotides: 6. The CDR3 runs to 15 residues. CDR3 in amino acids: CASSVEGLAYETQYF. CDR3 DNA sequence: TGTGCCAGCAGCGTAGAAGGACTAGCATACGAGACCCAGTACTTC.

The chain links TRBV24-1 to TRBJ2-5, with 9 bases fitting TRBD2. This CDR3 comprises 17 residues. With 3 bases clipped from V and 5 bases from J, the junction kept 12 bases outside the gene matches. Per the germline V gene, CDR1 is KGHDR and CDR2 is SFDVKD. CDR3 DNA: TGTGCCACCAGTGATCCCCGGCGGGGGGGCCGTGGGGAGACCCAGTACTTC. This encodes CATSDPRRGGRGETQYF.

The DNA for the CDR3 is TGTGCCAGCAGCCGGCGAGGCTCTGGGGCCAACGTCCTGACTTTC. Protein: CASSRRGSGANVLTF. V and J are TRBV5-6 and TRBJ2-6; D not certain. V was trimmed by 4 bases and J by 0 bases, leaving 8 bases between them. CDR1 is SGHDT and CDR2 is YYEEEE in the germline V gene. The length of the CDR3 is 15 residues.

This chain links TRBV11-3 with TRBJ2-1; D not resolved. V lost 3 bases and J lost 6, with 15 bases in between. Germline lookup yields CDR1 SGHNT and CDR2 YENEEA. This CDR3 contains 15 residues. CDR3 residues: CASSFHPGPPNEQFF. The CDR3 nucleotides read TGTGCCAGCAGCTTTCACCCGGGTCCCCCCAATGAGCAGTTCTTC. Full variable domain (remainder filled in from reference TRBV11-3 and TRBJ2-1): EAGVVQSPRYKIIEKKQPVAFWCNPISGHNTLYWYLQNLGQGPELLIRYENEEAVDDSQLPKDRFSAERLKGVDSTLKIQPAELGDSAVYLCASSFHPGPPNEQFFGPGTRLTVL.

This sequence joins TRBV4-1 and TRBJ1-5; D gene ambiguous. The ends were cut back, 0 bases at V and 3 bases at J, with 12 bases in the middle. The CDR3 covers 16 residues. From germline, CDR1 is MGHRA and CDR2 YSYEKL. The CDR3 region has the DNA TGCGCCAGCAGCCAAGAAAATTGGGAGTTCAATCAGCCCCAGCATTTT. Translated, it gives CASSQENWEFNQPQHF.

This clone occurred once. The chain has TRBV11-3 and TRBJ2-7; possible D gene TRBD1, 8 bases. Germline CDR1 reads SGHNT; CDR2 reads YENEEA. The CDR3 is 14 residues long. The ends were cut back, 5 bases at V and 3 bases at J, with 14 bases in the middle. The CDR3 loop is CASSRGDRHYEQYF. In DNA, the CDR3 is TGTGCCAGCAGCCGGGGGGACAGGCACTACGAGCAGTACTTC.

V is TRBV11-3 and J is TRBJ2-3; 13 bases agree with TRBD2. V was clipped by 4 bases and J by 5 bases; unmatched bases: 12. The CDR3 totals 18 residues. CDR1 is SGHNT, CDR2 YENEEA, per germline. This chain's CDR3 is CASSSGATSGGAIDTQYF. CDR3 DNA: TGTGCCAGCAGCTCCGGAGCCACTAGCGGGGGGGCAATAGATACGCAGTATTTT.

CDR3: CASSLYAGNTIYF. CDR3 coding DNA: TGTGCCAGCAGCTTATATGCTGGAAACACCATATATTTT. This rearrangement joins TRBV7-9 to TRBJ1-3; D unclear. The V gene lost 2 bases and the J gene lost 2 bases, with 4 bases spanning the gap. The germline gives CDR1 SEHNR, CDR2 FQNEAQ (reference sequence). The CDR3 consists of 13 residues.

The chain couples TRBV6-5 to TRBJ1-5; 7 bases line up with TRBD1. The CDR3 contains 12 residues. CDR1 and CDR2 from the germline V gene are MNHEY and SVGAGI. CDR3: CVSGTADQPQHF. In nucleotides, the CDR3 is TGTGTTAGTGGGACAGCAGATCAGCCCCAGCATTTT.

This chain connects TRBV19 to TRBJ2-2; 8 nucleotides agree with TRBD2. The V and J ends lost 7 bases and 0 bases, in that order; junction bases with no gene match: 13. The length of the CDR3 is 18 residues. The germline gives CDR1 LNHDA, CDR2 SQIVND (reference sequence). For the CDR3, the DNA is TGTGCCAGTATGGGGACTAGTTATGCGAGCGCGAACACCGGGGAGCTGTTTTTT. As protein: CASMGTSYASANTGELFF.

CDR3: CASSPTGSVQGEQFF. CDR3 DNA sequence: TGCGCCAGCAGCCCCACAGGGAGTGTTCAGGGGGAGCAGTTCTTC. The V and J genes are TRBV5-1 and TRBJ2-1; possibly TRBD1 for D (6 bases). Trimming shortened V by 4 bases and J by 10 bases, and 21 bases separated the two germline ends. This CDR3 is 15 amino acids long. Germline V gives CDR1 SGHRS, CDR2 YFSETQ.

The chain joins TRBV5-3 to TRBJ2-7; 8 nucleotides agree with TRBD2. TRBV5-3 is given ORF status, its function remaining uncertain. The CDR3 runs to 16 residues. V trimming: 1 base; J trimming: 2 bases; junction bases outside the gene matches: 8. CDR3 loop: CARSLRCSGEPYEQYF. The CDR3, as DNA: TGTGCCAGAAGCTTGCGGTGTAGCGGGGAACCCTACGAGCAGTACTTC.

This chain uses TRBV11-2 with TRBJ2-3, with TRBD2 identical over 7 bases. CDR1 SGHAT and CDR2 FQNNGV come from the germline V gene. The CDR3 is 19 amino acids. The V gene end was trimmed by 5 bases and the J gene end by 1 base; junction bases not matched to a gene: 18. The CDR3 reads CASSPRSLRLAVGTDTQYF. DNA for the CDR3: TGTGCCAGCAGCCCCCGGTCCCTAAGGCTAGCGGTGGGCACAGATACGCAGTATTTT.

As DNA, the CDR3 is TGTGCCTGGGCACTAGCGGGGGGTGGCTACGAGCAGTACTTC. Protein sequence: CAWALAGGGYEQYF. The chain recombines TRBV30 with TRBJ2-7; TRBD2 matches at 12 bases. The CDR3 is 14 residues long. V trimming: 5 bases; J trimming: 3 bases; junction bases outside the gene matches: 5. CDR1 is GTSNPN, CDR2 SVGIG, per germline (reference sequence).

The rearrangement joins TRBV18 to TRBJ1-1, with D possibly being TRBD1 (6 bases). Germline-derived CDR1 and CDR2 are KGHSH and LQKENI. The CDR3 is 14 amino acids. Trimming took off 4 bases at V and 1 base at J, with 10 bases between the two ends. CDR3 in amino acids: CASSRQTGNTEAFF. The CDR3 DNA sequence: TGTGCCAGCTCACGACAGACAGGGAACACTGAAGCTTTCTTT.

The chain uses TRBV5-6 and TRBJ2-7; D is perhaps TRBD1 (6 bases). CDR1 and CDR2 (germline): SGHDT, YYEEEE. Trimming pared 5 bases from V and 5 bases from J, leaving 11 bases between. This CDR3 region has 12 residues. CDR3 in amino acids: CASSFTGHEQYF. DNA of the CDR3: TGTGCCAGCAGTTTCACAGGGCACGAGCAGTACTTC.

The chain links TRBV6-5 to TRBJ1-5; D gene ambiguous. The germline gives CDR1 MNHEY, CDR2 SVGAGI. The CDR3 covers 13 residues. V lost 2 bases, J lost 7 bases, and 9 bases lay in between. The CDR3 nucleotides are TGTGCCAGCAGTTACGATGCGGTACAGCCCCAGCATTTT. Amino acid sequence: CASSYDAVQPQHF.

V gene TRBV27 combines with J gene TRBJ2-7; a possible D gene is TRBD2 (7 bases). V lost 3 bases to trimming and J lost 4 bases, with 10 bases between them. The CDR3 is 13 amino acids. Germline V gives CDR1 MNHEY, CDR2 SMNVEV (reference sequence). The CDR3 is CASSLGGGYEQYF. DNA of the CDR3: TGTGCCAGCAGTTTGGGAGGGGGATACGAGCAGTACTTC.

The rearrangement uses TRBV20-1 and TRBJ2-4, with D possibly matching TRBD1 (6 bases). Germline CDR1 DFQATT, CDR2 SNEGSKA (reference sequence). The CDR3 spans 14 residues. V lost 6 bases to trimming and J lost 6 bases, with 18 bases between them. The CDR3 nucleotides are TGCAGTGCCAGTCCAGGGGAAAGGCCAAACATTCAGTACTTC. Encoded protein: CSASPGERPNIQYF.

J is TRBJ2-7 and V is TRBV10-3; a weak D match, TRBD1 (6 bases). Trimming took 10 bases from V and 1 from J, leaving 17 bases between them. Germline lookup yields CDR1 ENHRY and CDR2 SYGVKD. This CDR3 region has 14 residues. Written as DNA, the CDR3 is TGTGCCACCGCGGCCGGACAGTTATCCTACGAGCAGTACTTC. As protein: CATAAGQLSYEQYF.

This clone appeared a few times. The rearrangement uses TRBV7-6 and TRBJ1-1, with D perhaps TRBD1 (5 bases). CDR3 length: 14 amino acids. Germline CDR1 is SGHVS and CDR2 is FNYEAQ. Trimming removed 1 base from V and 6 bases from J, with 12 bases in between. The CDR3 nucleotides read TGTGCCAGCAGCTTAGGGGGGGGAGTCCCTGAAGCTTTCTTT. Residues: CASSLGGGVPEAFF.

This chain joins TRBV19 and TRBJ2-1; unclear D gene. Germline V lookup: CDR1 LNHDA, CDR2 SQIVND (reference sequence). V lost 1 base to trimming and J lost 8 bases, with 12 bases between them. This CDR3 region has 14 residues. As DNA, the CDR3 is TGTGCCAGTAGTATAGGGTGGTCGACATATGAGCAGTTCTTC. Protein: CASSIGWSTYEQFF.